These T cell receptor beta chains were read from a single sample in a study of T cell responses to AZD1222 COVID-19 vaccine. Only in-frame clones appear in the TCRdb table, and some are missing; sequencing was by immunoSEQ multiplex PCR. The sample holds 95,000 to 150,000 clones, around 84% seen once. The sample consisted of peripheral blood, taken on day 0 of AZD1222 vaccination. Receptors originate from an adult in good health. Each CDR3 is given with its conserved first and last residue. The order of the fields is clone size, D gene, V gene, J gene, CDR3 DNA, CDR3 protein. D genes are given only for firm matches. Expanded clones get a size class; other rows say once, few or many, or leave the size out.

-	TRBD1	TRBV30	TRBJ1-3	TGTGCCTGGAGTGTACAAGGGGGCTTGGGAAACACCATATATTTT	CAWSVQGGLGNTIYF
-	-	TRBV7-9	TRBJ2-7	TGTGCCAGCAGCTCCAACTCATTAGCGGCTGACTCCTACGAGCAGTACTTC	CASSSNSLAADSYEQYF
-	-	TRBV6-4	TRBJ2-2	TGTGCCAGCAGCCTCGTGTTGGGCAGGGGGAACACCGGGGAGCTGTTTTTT	CASSLVLGRGNTGELFF
once	-	TRBV6-5	TRBJ1-1	TGTGCCAGCAGTTACCAGGGGAACACTGAAGCTTTCTTT	CASSYQGNTEAFF
few	TRBD1	TRBV27	TRBJ2-7	TGTGCCAGCAGTACCAATATGGGACAGGGGCACTCCTACGAGCAGTACTTC	CASSTNMGQGHSYEQYF
-	TRBD2	TRBV5-6	TRBJ2-3	TGTGCCAGCAGCGCTGACTTCGGCGGGGGTAGCACAGATACGCAGTATTTT	CASSADFGGGSTDTQYF
-	-	TRBV9	TRBJ2-1	TGTGCCAGCAGCGTAGTAGGCGTGGTAGGCTACAATGAGCAGTTCTTC	CASSVVGVVGYNEQFF
few	-	TRBV28	TRBJ1-1	TGTGCCAGCAGTCCTCATCGGGGGCGCGGCACTGAAGCTTTCTTT	CASSPHRGRGTEAFF
-	TRBD2	TRBV7-2	TRBJ2-2	TGTGCCAGCAGCACTGCTAGCGGGGGGAACACCGGGGAGCTGTTTTTT	CASSTASGGNTGELFF
-	-	TRBV28	TRBJ2-2	TGTGCCAGCAGTCCAGTACGGTACACCGGGGAGCTGTTTTTT	CASSPVRYTGELFF
-	-	TRBV19	TRBJ1-1	TGTGCCAGTAAGGAGAGGCAGTTGAACACTGAAGCTTTCTTT	CASKERQLNTEAFF
-	-	TRBV7-9	TRBJ1-2	TGTGCCAGCACCCAGATAGGGCGGGACGCCTATGGCTACACCTTC	CASTQIGRDAYGYTF
-	-	TRBV28	TRBJ2-6	TGTGCCAGGGGGCAGGGGATCGGTGGGGCCAACGTCCTGACTTTC	CARGQGIGGANVLTF
-	-	TRBV5-1	TRBJ2-2	TGCGCCAGCAGTTCAGGCCCGGGGACCGGGGAGCTGTTTTTT	CASSSGPGTGELFF
-	-	TRBV5-6	TRBJ1-5	TGTGCCAGCAGCTCCACGGACGGTTTGAATCAGCCCCAGCATTTT	CASSSTDGLNQPQHF
-	-	TRBV9	TRBJ2-3	TGTGCCAGCAGCGTAAGCACAGATACGCAGTATTTT	CASSVSTDTQYF
-	-	TRBV6-5	TRBJ1-2	TGTGCCAGCAGGGAGGGACCGGGATATGGCTACACCTTC	CASREGPGYGYTF
-	-	TRBV19	TRBJ1-1	TGTGCCAGTAGTACGGGGCGCCAGATGACTGAAGCTTTCTTT	CASSTGRQMTEAFF
few	-	TRBV29-1	TRBJ2-3	TGCAGCGTCAACACAGGGTCGGTAACGCAGTATTTT	CSVNTGSVTQYF
once	-	TRBV20-1	TRBJ1-6	TGCAGTGCAGGAAAGGATTCACCCCTCCACTTT	CSAGKDSPLHF
-	TRBD1	TRBV19	TRBJ2-2	TGTGCCAGTAGTTATGCGGACAGGGGGATCGTTCGAAGGGAGCTGTTTTTT	CASSYADRGIVRRELFF
-	TRBD1	TRBV5-1	TRBJ1-6	TGCGCCAGCAGCTCTCAGGGGGCGCCTAATTCACCCCTCCACTTT	CASSSQGAPNSPLHF
-	TRBD1	TRBV4-1	TRBJ1-4	TGCGCCAGCAGCCCCCGTGGGACAGTGGGCGAAAAACTGTTTTTT	CASSPRGTVGEKLFF
-	-	TRBV5-3	TRBJ2-5	TGTGCCAGAAGCTTGGCCCAGGCGCTGTACCAAGAGACCCAGTACTTC	CARSLAQALYQETQYF
-	TRBD2	TRBV20-1	TRBJ2-3	TGCAGTGCTAGTGCCAGGATAGCGGGGGGCCTGGATACGCAGTATTTT	CSASARIAGGLDTQYF
-	-	TRBV12-5	TRBJ1-1	TGTGCTAGTGGTTTGGGAGCGACTCCTACCCCGGTGGGAGCTTTCTTT	CASGLGATPTPVGAFF
-	-	TRBV11-2	TRBJ1-2	TGTGCCAGCAGCTTGGACGGATATGGCTACACCTTC	CASSLDGYGYTF
-	TRBD1	TRBV5-6	TRBJ1-5	TGTGCCAGCAGCTTGACAGGGGGCAATCAGCCCCAGCATTTT	CASSLTGGNQPQHF
-	TRBD2	TRBV11-2	TRBJ2-5	TGTGCCAGCAGCTTCACCGGGGGGGAGACCCAGTACTTC	CASSFTGGETQYF
-	TRBD1	TRBV19	TRBJ1-1	TGTGCCAGTGGGGAACAGGGGTACACTGAAGCTTTCTTT	CASGEQGYTEAFF
-	-	TRBV5-1	TRBJ2-7	TGCGCCAGCAGCTTCGCGGGCGACGAGCAGTACTTC	CASSFAGDEQYF
-	TRBD2	TRBV20-1	TRBJ2-1	TGCAGTGCTAGTACCCCACGCAGCGGGGGCTCCTACAATGAGCAGTTCTTC	CSASTPRSGGSYNEQFF
-	TRBD1	TRBV6-5	TRBJ1-1	TGTGCCAGCAGTTACTCACGAGAAGGGGGCGTGGGGGCTTTCTTT	CASSYSREGGVGAFF
-	-	TRBV2	TRBJ1-1	TGTGCCAGCAGCACAGGGACCACTGAAGCTTTCTTT	CASSTGTTEAFF
-	-	TRBV5-1	TRBJ1-2	TGCGCCAGCAGCTTGGCGGCAGCTTATGGCTACACCTTC	CASSLAAAYGYTF
-	TRBD1	TRBV5-1	TRBJ1-1	TGCGCCAGCAGCTTGGGACAGGGTCGCCCCACTGAAGCTTTCTTT	CASSLGQGRPTEAFF
-	-	TRBV19	TRBJ1-2	TGTGCCAGTAGACCCCGGGGGGCCGGTGGCTACACCTTC	CASRPRGAGGYTF
-	-	TRBV4-2	TRBJ2-3	TGTGCCAGCAGCCAAGATGGCCCCTGGAGGGGTGGTCAGGATACGCAGTATTTT	CASSQDGPWRGGQDTQYF
-	-	TRBV27	TRBJ2-1	TGTGCCAGCAGTTTAACAGTCTCAGGCTCGTTTTGGGTCCCGCAGTTCTTC	CASSLTVSGSFWVPQFF
-	-	TRBV2	TRBJ1-3	TGTGCCAGCAGAGTCTCTGTAGGGGGCTCTGGAAACACCATATATTTT	CASRVSVGGSGNTIYF
-	-	TRBV28	TRBJ1-6	TGTGCCAGCAGTCCCCCCCAGGGACACGAACGGTCACCCCTCCACTTT	CASSPPQGHERSPLHF
-	-	TRBV7-9	TRBJ1-1	TGTGCCAGCAGCTTTTCAAGCCCCAACACTGAAGCTTTCTTT	CASSFSSPNTEAFF
-	TRBD1	TRBV5-1	TRBJ2-3	TGCGCCAGCAGCGCAGACAGGGCAGATACGCAGTATTTT	CASSADRADTQYF
-	-	TRBV28	TRBJ2-2	TGTGCCAGCAGTTTGGAATTGACCGGGGAGCTGTTTTTT	CASSLELTGELFF
-	-	TRBV5-6	TRBJ1-1	TGTGCCAGCAGCCGTAGAGGGGGAGCAAACACTGAAGCTTTCTTT	CASSRRGGANTEAFF